These 23 T cell receptor beta chains came from one sample sequenced in a study of CD8+ T cells in alopecia areata. RNA was extracted and reverse transcribed into cDNA as the sequencing template. Repertoires were generated with immunoSEQ multiplex PCR, while TCRdb's copy carries only in-frame clones and drops some. The sample lists about 220,000 clones; more than 45% were seen once. Specified treatment: oral pan-JAK inhibitor, 5-10 mg twice daily. This material consisted of CD4+ T cells sorted from blood, taken at week 4, from a patient treated with tofacitinib. The receptors originated from a human donor with alopecia areata.

In this sample, this clone turned up a few times. V is TRBV7-2 and J is TRBJ2-7; D is possibly TRBD1 (6 bases). Germline-derived CDR1 and CDR2 are SGHTA and FQGNSA. The CDR3 extends over 16 amino acids. V was cut by 1 base and J by 3 bases, with 16 bases left in between. The DNA of the CDR3 is TGTGCCAGCAGCTTAGGGACAGACCAAGGCCGCTACGAGCAGTACTTC. The encoded protein is CASSLGTDQGRYEQYF.

This sequence joins TRBV13 and TRBJ2-5; D gene uncertain. Trimming stripped 2 bases from V and 4 bases from J, with 11 bases between. This CDR3 is built from 14 residues. Germline assignment: CDR1 PRHDT and CDR2 FYEKMQ (reference sequence). CDR3 DNA: TGTGCCAGCAGCTTATGGTCGAGTCGAGAGACCCAGTACTTC. This codes for CASSLWSSRETQYF.

This clone appeared many times. This chain joins TRBV7-2 and TRBJ2-5, with D tentatively TRBD1 (7 bases). The CDR3 totals 16 residues. Trimming pared 4 bases from V and 5 bases from J, leaving 20 bases between. Germline values: CDR1 SGHTA, CDR2 FQGNSA. Here the CDR3 reads CASSSQTRRGRETQYF. CDR3 DNA: TGTGCCAGCAGCTCTCAGACTAGAAGGGGGCGGGAGACCCAGTACTTC.

The gene calls are TRBV5-6 and TRBJ1-1; D not resolved. V was cut by 0 bases and J by 3 bases, with 9 bases left in between. The CDR3 consists of 14 residues. Per the germline V gene, CDR1 is SGHDT and CDR2 is YYEEEE. The CDR3 reads CASSLGQLDTEAFF. CDR3 sequence (DNA): TGTGCCAGCAGCTTGGGTCAGCTCGACACTGAAGCTTTCTTT.

The chain employs TRBV11-3 and TRBJ2-3; 8 bases align to TRBD2. The CDR3 covers 12 residues. CDR1 SGHNT and CDR2 YENEEA come from the germline V gene. The junction had 4 bases not matched to a gene; V was cut back by 5 bases and J by 9 bases. The CDR3 DNA sequence: TGTGCCAGCAGCCCTCGACTAGCGACGCAGTATTTT. Protein product: CASSPRLATQYF.

CDR3 protein: CASSADIYAEAFF. Here the CDR3 DNA reads TGTGCCAGCAGCGCCGACATATACGCTGAAGCTTTCTTT. The J gene is TRBJ1-1, the V gene TRBV9, with D unclear. Per germline, CDR1 SGDLS and CDR2 YYNGEE. Trimming removed 3 bases from V and 6 bases from J, with 12 bases in between. The CDR3 is 13 amino acids.

The chain joins TRBV30 to TRBJ2-7; D call uncertain. This CDR3 contains 13 residues. Trimming cost V 1 base and J 0 bases, with 7 bases left between them. Germline V CDR1 and CDR2: GTSNPN, SVGIG (reference sequence). CDR3 DNA: TGTGCCTGGAGTGAGGGTAGCTCCTACGAGCAGTACTTC. Its translation is CAWSEGSSYEQYF.

The DNA of the CDR3 is TGCGCCAGCAGCTTGGTTCCAGGGGATCAGCCCCAGCATTTT. It codes for CASSLVPGDQPQHF. The chain uses TRBV5-1 and TRBJ1-5, with TRBD1 as a possible D gene (6 bases). The germline V gene has CDR1 SGHRS and CDR2 YFSETQ. The V gene lost 0 bases and the J gene lost 5 bases, with 9 bases spanning the gap. CDR3 length: 14 amino acids.

In its sample, this clone was seen a few times. This sample also contains other DNA sequences that code for the same CDR3. The rearrangement joins TRBV30 to TRBJ2-1; no firm D call. Trimming pared 1 base from V and 3 bases from J, leaving 4 bases between. Germline-derived CDR1 and CDR2 are GTSNPN and SVGIG (reference sequence). The CDR3 consists of 12 residues. CDR3 coding DNA: TGTGCCTGGAGTGGGGACTACAATGAGCAGTTCTTC. This codes for CAWSGDYNEQFF.

The chain uses TRBV6-1 and TRBJ2-7; D tentatively reads TRBD1 or TRBD2 (5 bases each). V gave up 4 bases and J gave up 2 bases, with 12 bases separating them. This CDR3 is 14 amino acids long. Germline V gene data show CDR1 as MNHNS and CDR2 as SASEGT. In DNA, the CDR3 is TGTGCCAGCAGTGGACGGGGCAGGGCCTACGAGCAGTACTTC. Its protein is CASSGRGRAYEQYF.

In this sample, this clone turned up a few times. J is TRBJ2-1 and V is TRBV11-2; D may be TRBD2 (6 bases). Germline V lookup: CDR1 SGHAT, CDR2 FQNNGV. Trimming pared 6 bases from V and 9 bases from J, leaving 15 bases between. The CDR3 contains 13 residues. DNA of the CDR3: TGTGCCAGCAGTCTCGGACTACTGGGTGAGCAGTTCTTC. It is translated as CASSLGLLGEQFF.

The V call is TRBV29-1, the J call TRBJ1-1; 7 bases fit TRBD1. This CDR3 comprises 14 residues. Germline V gives CDR1 SQVTM, CDR2 ANQGSEA. V dropped 4 bases and J dropped 3; count of bases not matched to a gene: 8. In DNA, the CDR3 is TGCAGCGTTGTGGGACAGAGGTCGGACACTGAAGCTTTCTTT. Protein: CSVVGQRSDTEAFF.

This clone was found a few times. V gene TRBV27 combines with J gene TRBJ2-7, with D perhaps matching TRBD1 (6 bases). This CDR3 is built from 16 residues. CDR1 and CDR2 (germline): MNHEY, SMNVEV (reference sequence). V lost 2 bases and J lost 6, with 20 bases in between. The CDR3 loop reads CASSLAISRGTSEQYF. The DNA for the CDR3 is TGTGCCAGCAGTTTAGCCATATCGAGGGGGACCAGCGAGCAGTACTTC.

The V call is TRBV30, the J call TRBJ1-2, with D unclear. Germline values: CDR1 GTSNPN, CDR2 SVGIG (reference sequence). V lost 1 base to trimming and J lost 7 bases, with 7 bases between them. This CDR3 contains 11 residues. As DNA, the CDR3 is TGTGCCTGGAGTGCTATGGGTGGCTACACCTTC. Protein sequence: CAWSAMGGYTF.

This clone was counted only a few times. The J gene is TRBJ1-3, the V gene TRBV7-8, with TRBD1 as a possible D gene (6 bases). The germline gives CDR1 SGHVS, CDR2 FQNEAQ. The CDR3 runs to 15 residues. The V end lost 3 bases, the J end lost 0 bases, and 9 bases lay between the germline ends. In DNA form, the CDR3 reads TGTGCCAGCAGCTTGGAGGGGGACTCTGGAAACACCATATATTTT. Translating gives CASSLEGDSGNTIYF.

The chain employs TRBV7-2 and TRBJ1-2; D unresolved. The V end was cut by 1 base, the J end by 8 bases, with 8 bases between. This CDR3 spans 12 amino acids. The germline V gene encodes CDR1 SGHTA and CDR2 FQGNSA. The CDR3 here is CASSLEWGGYTF. The DNA of the CDR3 is TGTGCCAGCAGCTTAGAATGGGGAGGCTACACCTTC.

This clone was seen a handful of times. The chain joins TRBV25-1 to TRBJ1-2, with D unclear. Looked up from germline, CDR1 is MGHDK and CDR2 is SYGVNS. The CDR3 is made up of 14 amino acids. V was cut by 4 bases and J by 8 bases, with 17 bases left in between. The CDR3 loop reads CASSAGMGTGGYTF. The CDR3 DNA is TGTGCCAGCAGTGCCGGGATGGGTACCGGCGGCTACACCTTC.

V and J are TRBV6-6 and TRBJ2-2, with D perhaps TRBD2 (6 bases). CDR1 is MNHNY and CDR2 is SVGAGI in the germline V gene (reference sequence). This CDR3 is 13 amino acids long. V was cut by 6 bases and J by 6 bases, with 11 bases left in between. Here the CDR3 reads CASSPGGAGELFF. CDR3 nucleotide sequence: TGTGCCAGCAGCCCCGGAGGGGCCGGGGAGCTGTTTTTT.

This clone was counted between two and nine times. CDR3 nucleotides: TGTGCCAGCAGTGAAGCGCTTCGGGCAGGGGATGGGAGCACCATATATTTT. This encodes CASSEALRAGDGSTIYF. V gene TRBV2 combines with J gene TRBJ1-3; perhaps TRBD1 as D (6 bases). The CDR3 is 17 amino acids. The germline V gene has CDR1 SNHLY and CDR2 FYNNEI. Trimming took off 0 bases at V and 9 bases at J, with 21 bases between the two ends.

This clone was detected only a few times. Other DNA sequences of this sample code for an identical CDR3. V gene TRBV29-1 combines with J gene TRBJ1-1, with TRBD1 as a possible D gene (6 bases). Germline-derived CDR1 and CDR2 are SQVTM and ANQGSEA. Trimming shortened V by 7 bases and J by 2 bases, and 11 bases separated the two germline ends. The CDR3 is made up of 12 amino acids. Here the CDR3 reads CSAGDGNTEAFF. The CDR3 coding sequence is TGCAGCGCAGGGGACGGAAACACTGAAGCTTTCTTT.

The V gene is TRBV30, the J gene TRBJ1-6; 8 bases line up with TRBD1. Per the germline V gene, CDR1 is GTSNPN and CDR2 is SVGIG (reference sequence). CDR3 size: 14 residues. V was pared by 4 bases and J by 9 bases, with 8 bases of the junction left unmatched. The CDR3 DNA follows: TGTGCCTGGACGAATGGGCAGGGGGCTTCACCCCTCCACTTT. The encoded protein is CAWTNGQGASPLHF. Drawing the rest from reference TRBV30 and TRBJ1-6, the complete variable domain is SQTIHQWPATLVQPVGSPLSLECTVEGTSNPNLYWYRQAAGRGLQLLFYSVGIGQISSEVPQNLSASRPQDRQFILSSKKLLLSDSGFYLCAWTNGQGASPLHFGNGTRLTVT.

The chain carries TRBV5-1 and TRBJ2-6, with D possibly TRBD2 on 6 matching bases. Between the trimmed V and J ends, which lost 4 bases and 1 base, there was a span of 12 bases. This CDR3 region has 16 residues. Germline V gene sequence: CDR1 SGHRS, CDR2 YFSETQ. The CDR3 reads CASSPGGGSGANVLTF. The CDR3 coding sequence is TGCGCCAGCAGCCCCGGTGGGGGGTCTGGGGCCAACGTCCTGACTTTC.

V gene TRBV7-9 combines with J gene TRBJ2-1, with D perhaps being TRBD1 or TRBD2 (5 bases each). Between the trimmed V and J ends, which lost 0 bases and 10 bases, there was a span of 10 bases. Per the germline V gene, CDR1 is SEHNR and CDR2 is FQNEAQ (reference sequence). The CDR3 sequence is 13 residues long. CDR3 protein: CASSLAGEIEQFF. In nucleotides, the CDR3 is TGTGCCAGCAGCTTAGCGGGGGAGATCGAGCAGTTCTTC.